This T cell receptor beta chain was identified during a study of blood T cell repertoires in COVID-19. Looking at the study overall: Some COVID-19 samples were acute and others convalescent; all came from the United States, Italy and Spain. T cells, B-cell-depleted T cells, or PBMCs supplied cDNA or gDNA.

J gave up 8 bases and V 5 bases, and 7 bases lay outside the gene matches. CDR1 is SGHNT, CDR2 YENEEA, per germline. The CDR3 is 15 amino acids. Methods used by the authors: Amplification from reference gene primers served as the basis for estimated nucleated cell counts. The table came from immunoSEQ multiplex PCR; TCRdb's copy has only in-frame clones and leaves some out. V and J calls and clone size are given by that table; D and trimming were obtained from the DNA. The data hold almost 85,000 clones, with around 88% observed a single time. The clonotype was recovered from a man at least 80 years old with active or convalescent COVID-19. The rearrangement joins TRBV11-3 to TRBJ2-1, with 12 positions matching TRBD2. The sample comprised peripheral blood. CDR3 DNA: TGTGCCAGCAGCCAAGGACTAGCGGGACGGGATGAGCAGTTCTTC. Its protein is CASSQGLAGRDEQFF.